This T cell receptor beta chain was recorded in a study of Graves' ophthalmopathy and Graves' hyperthyroidism. General study findings and limits: The model predicted ophthalmopathy progression with about 69% sensitivity and around 72% specificity.

The TCR beta CDR3 regions underwent amplification from RNA transcripts. The library came from an HTBI-primed first-round RT-PCR and a second-round multiplex PCR. TCRdb recomputed calls from the multiplex PCR reads with MiXCR, one row per CDR3 protein. The repertoire holds 200,000 to 250,000 distinct CDR3 sequences, with around 42% as singletons. Looked up from germline, CDR1 is SEHNR and CDR2 is FQNEAQ (reference sequence). The CDR3 consists of 16 residues. The ends were cut back, 8 bases at V and 3 bases at J, with 23 bases in the middle. As regards this clonotype: Its antigen remains unknown.

None of the included patients had other autoimmune diseases, uncontrolled infections, pregnancy or lactation, as these led to exclusion. Clinicians diagnosed using symptoms, serum thyroxine, TRAb, thyroid ultrasound and orbital computed tomography. The PBMCs were taken from around 9 ml of fresh peripheral blood. The source material was peripheral blood. The J gene is TRBJ2-7, the V gene TRBV7-9; perhaps TRBD2 as D (8 bases). The sequence was obtained from an adult man with Graves' ophthalmopathy. The CDR3 nucleotides read TGTGCCAGCGCGGGGGGAGGGGGCGAGGGGCGCTACGAGCAGTACTTC. It is translated as CASAGGGGEGRYEQYF.